Sequencing of this TCR beta chain was carried out in a study of T cells in Graves' hyperthyroidism and ophthalmopathy. The CDR3 loop spans 15 amino acids. The ends were cut back, 10 bases at V and 1 base at J, with 19 bases in the middle. CDR1 and CDR2 from the germline V gene are ENHRY and SYGVKD. Study-wide findings and caveats: From stable hyperthyroidism, ophthalmopathy was set apart by a 13 V-J model.

Patients were excluded because of uncontrolled infection, other autoimmune disease, pregnancy or lactation. It was RNA transcripts that yielded the amplified TCR beta CDR3 regions. HTBI primers were used for first-round RT-PCR of the TCR CDR3. TCRdb re-analysed the multiplex PCR reads in MiXCR, keeping a single row per CDR3 protein. The data show hundreds of thousands of distinct CDR3 sequences, about 45% seen once. With regard to this clonotype: Antigen unknown.

The sequence was obtained from an adult man with Graves' disease, either hyperthyroidism or ophthalmopathy (not recorded which). The chain recombines TRBV10-3 with TRBJ1-1; perhaps TRBD1 as D (5 bases). The sequenced material came from peripheral blood or thyroid tissue (not recorded which). CDR3 sequence reads: CASRGSSAKNTEAFF. The DNA of the CDR3 is TGTGCCAGCCGGGGCAGCTCAGCAAAGAACACTGAAGCTTTCTTT.